This TCR beta chain was identified in a study of blood T cells in healthy people across ages. Overall study findings and caveats: Diversity was estimated from one million T cells, and these estimates were considered underestimates.

Remarks on this clonotype: Its antigen is undetermined.

For the second PCR, which ran for 7 to 11 cycles, a sample-barcoded 5' primer and a J-beta primer mix were used. In TCRdb, the 5' RACE reads were re-called with MiXCR into one record per CDR3 protein. Among 600,000 or so distinct CDR3 sequences listed, around a fifth were seen once. The CDR3 is made up of 15 amino acids. Germline assignment: CDR1 SGHVS and CDR2 FNYEAQ. J gave up 1 base and V 6 bases, and 4 bases lay outside the gene matches. Healthy Russian Caucasian donors spanned ages about 6 to 90 years. Approximately 9.4 milliliters was the volume of peripheral blood drawn from each donor. The study isolated at least 6 million PBMCs from each sample.

This TCR was sampled from a man in his 70s in good health. The genes are TRBV7-6 and TRBJ1-3; 9 bases fit TRBD1. The sequenced material came from blood. CDR3 coding DNA: TGTGCCAGCAGTCCCGGGACAGGGTCTGGAAACACCATATATTTT. Its translation: CASSPGTGSGNTIYF. Supplemented by reference TRBV7-6 and TRBJ1-3, the full variable domain reads GAGVSQSPRYKVTKRGQDVALRCDPISGHVSLYWYRQALGQGPEFLTYFNYEAQQDKSGLPNDRFSAERPEGSISTLTIQRTEQRDSAMYRCASSPGTGSGNTIYFGEGSWLTVV.